This passage covers 5 T cell receptor beta chains from one sample sequenced in a study of CXCR3-negative and CXCR3-positive naive CD8 T cells. General observations from the study: Relative to CXCR3-negative naive cells, CXCR3-positive naive cells had more hydrophobic TRB CDR3s.

Preparation of TRB cDNA libraries relied on 5' RACE carrying UMI labels. TCRdb re-called the 5' RACE reads; one entry per CDR3 protein, DNA not given. Here the sample table reports roughly 100,000 distinct CDR3 sequences. Their target antigens are unknown. Sequenced input: naive CXCR3+ CD8+ T cells from blood. Subset defined: CD45RO-CCR7+CD27+CD95- naive CD8+ T cells expressing CXCR3 (TNR3+). The receptor source for this set is a human donor in good health. Some clones in this sample may be carry-over from other donors' samples.

The genes are TRBV5-1 and TRBJ2-7; TCRdb's D call, TRBD1, is unchecked because there is no DNA. The CDR3 spans 15 residues. CDR1 and CDR2 from the germline V gene are SGHRS and YFSETQ. Here the CDR3 reads CASSLARDRTYEQYF.

This sequence joins TRBV19 and TRBJ2-1. CDR3 length: 12 amino acids. Germline V gene sequence: CDR1 LNHDA, CDR2 SQIVND (reference sequence). CDR3 region: CASSIGVTEQFF. The whole variable domain, filled in from reference TRBV19 and TRBJ2-1, reads DGGITQSPKYLFRKEGQNVTLSCEQNLNHDAMYWYRQDPGQGLRLIYYSQIVNDFQKGDIAEGYSVSREKKESFPLTVTSAQKNPTAFYLCASSIGVTEQFFGPGTRLTVL.

The genes are TRBV7-6 and TRBJ1-2. This CDR3 region has 17 residues. CDR1 and CDR2 from the germline V gene are SGHVS and FNYEAQ. CDR3 sequence reads: CASSPGSTTEAFNGYTF.

The V call is TRBV30, the J call TRBJ1-5; the D call of TRBD1 rests on TCRdb alone, since no DNA is present to check it. The CDR3 totals 13 residues. Germline CDR1 and CDR2: GTSNPN and SVGIG (reference sequence). The chain's CDR3 is CACKGLGNQPQHF. The full variable domain, in which reference TRBV30 and TRBJ1-5 provide the parts outside the CDR3, is SQTIHQWPATLVQPVGSPLSLECTVEGTSNPNLYWYRQAAGRGLQLLFYSVGIGQISSEVPQNLSASRPQDRQFILSSKKLLLSDSGFYLCACKGLGNQPQHFGDGTRLSIL.

The CDR3 is CASSYSGWGSYEQYF. This sequence joins TRBV6-5 and TRBJ2-7. This CDR3 has 15 amino acids. The germline gives CDR1 MNHEY, CDR2 SVGAGI.